The sequence of this T cell receptor beta chain was determined in a study of T cell responses to AZD1222 COVID-19 vaccine. Overall study results and limits: The study found vaccine-associated CD4 TCRs spanning spike, dominant at 160-218 and 743-854. Only 5 or 6 people who got AZD1222 tested seropositive at baseline.

About this clone: Its antigen is currently unknown.

J gave up 9 bases and V 4 bases, and 6 bases lay outside the gene matches. CDR3 length: 15 amino acids. Germline CDR1 SGHRS, CDR2 YFSETQ. Sequenced by immunoSEQ multiplex PCR; TCRdb stores in-frame clones only, minus some. This table has about 120,000 clones, approximately 90% appearing once. This clonotype was obtained from an adult in good health. The V and J genes are TRBV5-1 and TRBJ1-6, with TRBD1 matching over 11 bases. The material was peripheral blood, obtained on day 0 of AZD1222 vaccination. In DNA form, the CDR3 reads TGCGCCAGCAGCCGAATAGGGACAGGGGGTTCACCCCTCCACTTT. It is translated as CASSRIGTGGSPLHF.